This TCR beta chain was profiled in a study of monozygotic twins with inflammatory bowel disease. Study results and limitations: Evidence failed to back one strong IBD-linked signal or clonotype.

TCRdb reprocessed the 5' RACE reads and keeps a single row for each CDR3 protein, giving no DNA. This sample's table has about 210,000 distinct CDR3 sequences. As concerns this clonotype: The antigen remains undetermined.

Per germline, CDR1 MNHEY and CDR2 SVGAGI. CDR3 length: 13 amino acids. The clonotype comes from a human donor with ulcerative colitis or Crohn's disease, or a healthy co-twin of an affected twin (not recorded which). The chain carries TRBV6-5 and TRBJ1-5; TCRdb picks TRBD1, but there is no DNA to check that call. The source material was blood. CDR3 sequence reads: CASSPGSDQPQHF.